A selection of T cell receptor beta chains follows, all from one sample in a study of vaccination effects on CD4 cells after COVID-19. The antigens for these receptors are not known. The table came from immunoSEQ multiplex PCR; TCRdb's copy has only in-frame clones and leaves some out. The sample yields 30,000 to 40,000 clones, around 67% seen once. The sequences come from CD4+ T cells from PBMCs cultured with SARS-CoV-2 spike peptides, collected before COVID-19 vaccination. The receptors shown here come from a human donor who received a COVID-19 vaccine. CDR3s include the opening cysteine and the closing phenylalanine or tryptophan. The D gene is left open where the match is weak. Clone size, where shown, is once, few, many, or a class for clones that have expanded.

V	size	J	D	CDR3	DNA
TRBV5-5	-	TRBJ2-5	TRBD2	CASSLGTSGPLRETQYF	TGTGCCAGCAGCTTGGGGACTAGCGGTCCACTTCGGGAGACCCAGTACTTC
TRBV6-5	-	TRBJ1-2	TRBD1	CASSYSWGQVSGYTF	TGTGCCAGCAGTTACTCTTGGGGACAGGTATCTGGCTACACCTTC
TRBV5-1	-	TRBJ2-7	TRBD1	CASSLRGRTRDEQYF	TGCGCCAGCAGCTTGAGGGGGCGGACGAGGGACGAGCAGTACTTC
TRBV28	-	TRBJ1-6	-	CASTIDGNYNSPLHF	TGTGCCAGCACGATCGACGGTAACTATAATTCACCCCTCCACTTT
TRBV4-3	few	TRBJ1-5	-	CASSQEVGTRGSQPQHF	TGCGCCAGCAGCCAAGAGGTAGGGACCCGGGGCTCTCAGCCCCAGCATTTT
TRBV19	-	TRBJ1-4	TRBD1	CASSSPPGGRNEKLFF	TGTGCCAGTAGCAGTCCACCAGGGGGAAGAAATGAAAAACTGTTTTTT
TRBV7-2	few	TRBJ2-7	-	CASSGQLYEQYF	TGTGCCAGCAGCGGACAGTTATACGAGCAGTACTTC
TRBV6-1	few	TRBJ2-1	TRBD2	CASSVASGGASSYNEQFF	TGTGCCAGCAGTGTGGCTAGCGGGGGCGCCAGCTCCTACAATGAGCAGTTCTTC
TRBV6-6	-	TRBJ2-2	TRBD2	CASKEAGDGTGELFF	TGTGCCAGCAAGGAGGCGGGAGACGGCACCGGGGAGCTGTTTTTT
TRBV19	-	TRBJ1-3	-	CASSLGWRGRRSGNTIYF	TGTGCCAGTAGTTTGGGCTGGAGAGGACGTCGCTCTGGAAACACCATATATTTT
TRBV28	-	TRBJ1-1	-	CASSSRMTEAFF	TGTGCCAGCAGCTCTAGGATGACTGAAGCTTTCTTT
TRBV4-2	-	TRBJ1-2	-	CASSQDWIGGAYGYTF	TGTGCCAGCAGCCAAGATTGGATCGGGGGTGCCTATGGCTACACCTTC
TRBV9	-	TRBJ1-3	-	CASSAPDGGNTIYF	TGTGCCAGCAGCGCCCCCGACGGAGGAAACACCATATATTTT